The subject of this entry is one TCR beta chain. This clone was counted only a few times. The target of this receptor is not known. No base qualities exist here, and no much larger clone lies one base off it. This record comes from a study of regulatory dendritic cells for organ transplantation (dated by TCRdb to 2016 to 2017). A note on the overall study: Monocytes were cultured with vitamin D3 on days 0 and 4 and with IL-10 on day 4 to generate regulatory dendritic cells. On day 6, LPS was added to the DC cultures to test how the DCs responded to a strong maturation-inducing agent. Sorted naive and memory CD4+ and CD8+ T cells had their TCRbeta repertoires sequenced both before and after allostimulation with either regulatory or mature dendritic cells.

Sorted T cell subsets were CFSE-labeled and co-cultured for five to six days with allogeneic regulatory or mature dendritic cells at a 1:10 DC:T ratio. FACS was used to sort CD4+ or CD8+ cells into naive T cells (CD45RA+) and memory T cells (CD45RO+). T cells for TCR sequencing came from two healthy control subjects. The Qiagen DNeasy Blood & Tissue Kit was used to extract genomic DNA. The TCRbeta CDR3 regions were amplified in a multiplexed two-step PCR with Vbeta-specific forward primers and Jbeta-specific reverse primers. The TCRbeta libraries were sequenced on an Illumina instrument via the immunoSEQ service. As for the original processing: IMGT annotation was used to assign V, D and J genes, and synthetic CDR3 analogues were used to correct the counts for multiplex PCR bias. Repertoire clonality was computed in the immunoSEQ Analyzer as one minus normalized Shannon entropy. Fisher's exact test with Benjamini-Hochberg false discovery rate control was used to define clonal expansion, with two-tailed P<0.01. Here the immuneACCESS table is served through TCRdb, limited to in-frame sequences with V and J called. Missing clones are a known gap in these copies; in checked studies unresolved V genes cover under half, and the rest lacks a known reason. The V and J calls and clone size come from that table; D and trimming were worked out from the DNA. The sample table shows around 7,400 clones, and about 67% are seen once. Around 3.8% of the sample rests with the top ten.

What the authors observed across the whole study: Among the resting subsets, memory CD8+ T cells contained the most alloreactive TCR clonotypes. The repertoires of naive CD4+ and CD8+ T cells were highly diverse, while memory cell repertoires were less diverse, with memory CD8+ cells being the most oligoclonal. The authors pointed out considerable heterogeneity between individuals in the alloreactive memory CD8+ T cell pool, and only a couple of subjects were sequenced. In both subjects, allostimulation led to expansion of memory CD8+ clones, though the expansion induced by regulatory dendritic cells appeared to be more limited than that induced by mature dendritic cells.

The sample consisted of memory CD4+ T cells from blood cultured with dendritic cells. The sample's cell subset or site, from its label and the paper: CD45RO+ memory T cells. The source is a human donor in good health.

The CDR3 protein: CASTLLASYEQYF. Read as DNA, the sequence is TGTGCCAGCACCCTTCTGGCCTCCTACGAGCAGTACTTC. Recombination linked TRBV11-2 to TRBJ2-7; the D gene identity is not certain. V lost 7 bases and J lost 0 bases; the stretch between them is 10 bases long. The CDR3 sequence holds 13 residues, the cysteine and phenylalanine included. The retained sequence is limited to the CDR3, 39 bases, with the frame set at the first base. The CDR1 and CDR2 encoded by the germline V gene are SGHAT and FQNNGV.